The 22 T cell receptor beta chains reported below all come from one sample, sequenced in a study of blood T cell repertoires in COVID-19. Assay: immunoSEQ multiplex PCR; the TCRdb copy retains only in-frame clones and omits some. The sample shows fewer than 250,000 clones, 80% to 90% of them seen only once. Specimen: PBMCs or T cells enriched from blood (not recorded which). All receptors come from a woman aged 45-60 years who had been exposed to COVID-19.

The J gene is TRBJ1-1, the V gene TRBV7-9; 9 bases agree with TRBD1. The V gene end was trimmed by 4 bases and the J gene end by 10 bases; junction bases not matched to a gene: 7. Germline V gives CDR1 SEHNR, CDR2 FQNEAQ (reference sequence). The CDR3 spans 13 residues. The CDR3 sequence: CASSSGTGKGAFF. The DNA for the CDR3 is TGTGCCAGCAGCTCCGGGACAGGGAAAGGAGCTTTCTTT.

DNA for the CDR3: TGTGCCATCAGTGAGCGGGGCCCCGGGACAGGGACGTACGAGCAGTACTTC. As protein: CAISERGPGTGTYEQYF. V is TRBV10-3 and J is TRBJ2-7; 9 bases fit TRBD1. Germline trimming cut 2 bases from V and 4 bases from J; bases unmatched to any gene: 12. CDR1 ENHRY and CDR2 SYGVKD come from the germline V gene. The CDR3 has 17 amino acids.

The V call is TRBV7-6, the J call TRBJ2-2; D is possibly TRBD1 (7 bases). The CDR3 consists of 14 residues. The V gene lost 4 bases and the J gene lost 5 bases, with 11 bases spanning the gap. Looked up from germline, CDR1 is SGHVS and CDR2 is FNYEAQ. The CDR3 nucleotides are TGTGCCAGCAGCTCCCAGGGGGGAACCGGGGAGCTGTTTTTT. Translated, it gives CASSSQGGTGELFF.

The chain combines TRBV28 with TRBJ1-5; D possibly corresponds to TRBD1 (6 bases). CDR1 and CDR2 (germline): MDHEN, SYDVKM. V lost 6 bases and J lost 2, with 17 bases in between. This CDR3 region has 16 residues. CDR3 protein: CASSEPSGAGNQPQHF. The CDR3 nucleotides read TGTGCCAGCAGCGAACCCTCAGGGGCTGGCAATCAGCCCCAGCATTTT.

In DNA form, the CDR3 reads TGTGCCAGCTCACCCCTTAGAACAGGGTCGGGGTCTGAAGCTTTCTTT. Translation gives CASSPLRTGSGSEAFF. The rearrangement uses TRBV3-1 (or the pseudogene TRBV3-2) and TRBJ1-1; maybe TRBD1 (6 bases). CDR3 size: 16 residues. CDR1 and CDR2 from the germline V gene are LGHDT and YNNKEL (reference sequence). Deletions cut 8 bases from V and 6 bases from J, with 25 bases between.

The chain uses TRBV5-1 and TRBJ1-1; 7 bases are shared with TRBD1. Germline CDR1 reads SGHRS; CDR2 reads YFSETQ. This CDR3 contains 15 residues. The V and J ends lost 2 bases and 4 bases, in that order; junction bases with no gene match: 8. The CDR3 region is CASSFRQGWGTEAFF. CDR3 coding DNA: TGCGCCAGCAGCTTCCGACAGGGATGGGGCACTGAAGCTTTCTTT. Full variable domain (rest looked up from reference TRBV5-1 and TRBJ1-1): KAGVTQTPRYLIKTRGQQVTLSCSPISGHRSVSWYQQTPGQGLQFLFEYFSETQRNKGNFPGRFSGRQFSNSRSEMNVSTLELGDSALYLCASSFRQGWGTEAFFGQGTRLTVV.

The V call is TRBV15, the J call TRBJ1-2; D remains ambiguous. The germline V gene has CDR1 LNHNV and CDR2 YYDKDF (reference sequence). V lost 5 bases and J lost 6, with 10 bases in between. CDR3 size: 12 residues. CDR3 bases: TGTGCCACCAGCGGTCGATTAGATGGCTACACCTTC. This translates into CATSGRLDGYTF.

The DNA of the CDR3 is TGTGCCAGCAGGGGAACAGGGGATCGGGAAGCTTTCTTT. It yields the protein CASRGTGDREAFF. The rearrangement joins TRBV6-5 to TRBJ1-1, with TRBD1 matching 7 bases. The junction had 9 bases not matched to a gene; V was cut back by 6 bases and J by 8 bases. CDR1 is MNHEY and CDR2 is SVGAGI in the germline V gene. The CDR3 spans 13 residues.

The chain couples TRBV9 to TRBJ2-5; TRBD2 matches 8 bases. Trimming at V came to 2 bases and at J to 5 bases, leaving 8 bases not matched to a gene. This CDR3 comprises 15 residues. From germline, CDR1 is SGDLS and CDR2 YYNGEE. The CDR3 DNA sequence: TGTGCCAGCAGCGTTAGCGGGGTACAAGGGGAGACCCAGTACTTC. It specifies CASSVSGVQGETQYF.

The chain joins TRBV4-1 to TRBJ2-5; 8 positions agree with TRBD2. CDR3 length: 15 amino acids. Germline V gene data show CDR1 as MGHRA and CDR2 as YSYEKL. The trim removed 0 bases at V and 4 bases at J, leaving 4 bases unmatched. As DNA, the CDR3 is TGCGCCAGCAGCCAAGAACGGGGGGGGATAGAGACCCAGTACTTC. This sequence encodes CASSQERGGIETQYF.

V and J are TRBV5-4 and TRBJ2-5; 11 nucleotides match TRBD2. J gave up 7 bases and V 1 base, and 6 bases lay outside the gene matches. The germline V gene encodes CDR1 SGHNT and CDR2 YYREEE (reference sequence). The CDR3 consists of 15 residues. CDR3 sequence reads: CASSLKGTSGPTQYF. CDR3 sequence (DNA): TGTGCCAGCAGCTTGAAGGGGACTAGCGGCCCGACCCAGTACTTC.

CDR3 residues: CAIRSRDNLDEQYF. Written as DNA, the CDR3 is TGTGCCATCAGGAGCCGGGACAACTTGGACGAGCAGTACTTC. The chain uses TRBV10-3 and TRBJ2-7; D possibly corresponds to TRBD1 (6 bases). CDR1 is ENHRY, CDR2 SYGVKD, per germline. With 6 bases removed from V and 5 bases from J, the gap between germline ends came to 17 bases. This CDR3 has 14 amino acids.

This clone was seen more than once but under ten times. The chain couples TRBV7-2 to TRBJ2-7; the D gene is possibly TRBD2 (5 bases). Looked up from germline, CDR1 is SGHTA and CDR2 is FQGNSA. V was pared by 5 bases and J by 7 bases, with 21 bases between. This CDR3 has 15 amino acids. The CDR3 nucleotides are TGTGCCAGCAGCGTCGGACGGGCTTTTGGAGGAGAGCAGTACTTC. It translates to CASSVGRAFGGEQYF. Drawing the rest from reference TRBV7-2 and TRBJ2-7, the complete variable domain is GAGVSQSPSNKVTEKGKDVELRCDPISGHTALYWYRQSLGQGLEFLIYFQGNSAPDKSGLPSDRFSAERTGGSVSTLTIQRTQQEDSAVYLCASSVGRAFGGEQYFGPGTRLTVT.

The V and J genes are TRBV6-6 and TRBJ1-1; 10 bases map to TRBD1. The V and J ends lost 4 bases and 4 bases, in that order; junction bases with no gene match: 0. This CDR3 is 13 amino acids long. The germline V gene encodes CDR1 MNHNY and CDR2 SVGAGI (reference sequence). In DNA, the CDR3 is TGTGCCAGCAGTTGGACAGGGGGCACTGAAGCTTTCTTT. This gives the protein CASSWTGGTEAFF.

The chain carries TRBV7-2 and TRBJ1-2, with D possibly being TRBD1 (5 bases). Germline CDR1 reads SGHTA; CDR2 reads FQGNSA. V was pared by 1 base and J by 4 bases, with 10 bases between. The CDR3 is made up of 14 amino acids. This CDR3 reads CASSLDPGIYGYTF. Here the CDR3 DNA reads TGTGCCAGCAGCTTAGATCCAGGGATCTATGGCTACACCTTC. Full variable domain (missing parts from reference TRBV7-2 and TRBJ1-2): GAGVSQSPSNKVTEKGKDVELRCDPISGHTALYWYRQSLGQGLEFLIYFQGNSAPDKSGLPSDRFSAERTGGSVSTLTIQRTQQEDSAVYLCASSLDPGIYGYTFGSGTRLTVV.

The CDR3 nucleotides read TGTGCCAGCTCACCATCAGGTAGCAATCAGCCCCAGCATTTT. Translation gives CASSPSGSNQPQHF. The rearrangement links TRBV18 to TRBJ1-5; no definite D call. CDR1 KGHSH and CDR2 LQKENI come from the germline V gene. V lost 2 bases to trimming and J lost 0 bases, with 5 bases between them. CDR3 size: 14 residues.

In this sample, this clone turned up once. The chain has TRBV5-1 and TRBJ2-3; 10 bases are shared with TRBD2. CDR3 size: 15 residues. From germline, CDR1 is SGHRS and CDR2 YFSETQ. V shed 4 bases, J shed 8 bases, and the junction held 10 bases outside the gene matches. CDR3 amino acids: CASSPRTSGDGTQYF. For the CDR3, the DNA is TGCGCCAGCAGCCCCCGGACTAGCGGAGACGGTACGCAGTATTTT. Filled out from reference TRBV5-1 and TRBJ2-3, the complete variable domain reads KAGVTQTPRYLIKTRGQQVTLSCSPISGHRSVSWYQQTPGQGLQFLFEYFSETQRNKGNFPGRFSGRQFSNSRSEMNVSTLELGDSALYLCASSPRTSGDGTQYFGPGTRLTVL.

This rearrangement joins TRBV5-4 to TRBJ2-3, with a weak D call TRBD2 (5 bases). Germline V gene sequence: CDR1 SGHNT, CDR2 YYREEE (reference sequence). The CDR3 spans 16 residues. V shed 5 bases and J shed 1 base, with 17 bases lying between them. The CDR3 DNA is TGTGCCAGCAGGGAGGAACTGCAGGACGGCACAGATACGCAGTATTTT. Its translation is CASREELQDGTDTQYF.

The CDR3 sequence is CASSMLGRNEAFF. Written as DNA, the CDR3 is TGTGCCAGTAGTATGCTGGGGCGGAATGAAGCTTTCTTT. This chain uses TRBV19 with TRBJ1-1, with D possibly matching TRBD1 (5 bases). Looked up from germline, CDR1 is LNHDA and CDR2 is SQIVND (reference sequence). Between the trimmed V and J ends, which lost 3 bases and 7 bases, there was a span of 12 bases. The CDR3 totals 13 residues.

CDR3 region: CASSWKGQGNTGELFF. CDR3 coding DNA: TGCGCCAGCAGCTGGAAGGGACAGGGGAACACCGGGGAGCTGTTTTTT. The chain couples TRBV5-1 to TRBJ2-2; TRBD1 matches 9 bases. The CDR3 is 16 amino acids. The V and J ends lost 3 bases and 1 base, in that order; junction bases with no gene match: 4. Germline V CDR1 and CDR2: SGHRS, YFSETQ.

The gene calls are TRBV11-2 and TRBJ2-7; 8 bases match TRBD1. This CDR3 region has 14 residues. With 3 bases clipped from V and 9 bases from J, the junction kept 10 bases outside the gene matches. Germline CDR1 and CDR2: SGHAT and FQNNGV. The CDR3 sequence is CASSFMWTGMGQYF. CDR3 nucleotide sequence: TGTGCCAGCAGCTTTATGTGGACAGGGATGGGGCAGTACTTC.

The chain couples TRBV19 to TRBJ1-2; D not resolved. The germline gives CDR1 LNHDA, CDR2 SQIVND (reference sequence). The CDR3 is 16 amino acids. Trimming stripped 7 bases from V and 1 base from J, with 19 bases between. This chain's CDR3 is CASNRAGREFNYGYTF. The CDR3 DNA reads as TGTGCCAGTAATCGGGCGGGGAGGGAATTTAACTATGGCTACACCTTC.